Following are 14 T cell receptor beta chains from one sample sequenced in a study of OX40 agonist ivuxolimab in advanced cancers. Some clones are missing from TCRdb's copy, which holds only in-frame ones; the method was immunoSEQ multiplex PCR. The sample has approximately 45,000 clones, 80% seen once. The material sequenced was CD4+ or CD8+ T cells sorted from blood, taken in a trial of the OX40 agonist ivuxolimab. These receptors were collected from an adult with an advanced solid tumor such as melanoma, head and neck, liver or kidney cancer.

This clone was detected once. The rearrangement joins TRBV5-6 to TRBJ2-7; TRBD1 aligns across 9 bases. The CDR3 has 15 amino acids. V dropped 0 bases and J dropped 4; count of bases not matched to a gene: 5. Germline CDR1 SGHDT, CDR2 YYEEEE. The CDR3 loop is CASSLGGTGFYEQYF. The CDR3 nucleotides read TGTGCCAGCAGCTTGGGAGGGACAGGGTTTTACGAGCAGTACTTC.

The rearrangement links TRBV5-1 to TRBJ2-5; unclear D gene. The CDR3 is made up of 12 amino acids. Trimming took off 1 base at V and 2 bases at J, with 3 bases between the two ends. Germline assignment: CDR1 SGHRS and CDR2 YFSETQ. The CDR3 DNA reads as TGCGCCAGCAGCTTGTGGCAAGAGACCCAGTACTTC. The encoded protein is CASSLWQETQYF.

V is TRBV6-1 and J is TRBJ1-5; TRBD1 aligns across 10 bases. CDR3 length: 17 amino acids. V shed 1 base and J 1 base; nucleotides not matched to a gene: 4. Looked up from germline, CDR1 is MNHNS and CDR2 is SASEGT. The CDR3: CASSEGTGGSSNQPQHF. CDR3 coding DNA: TGTGCCAGCAGTGAAGGGACAGGGGGTTCGAGCAATCAGCCCCAGCATTTT.

The chain has TRBV7-2 and TRBJ2-1; 10 bases are shared with TRBD2. The V gene end was trimmed by 4 bases and the J gene end by 6 bases; junction bases not matched to a gene: 6. The CDR3 covers 15 residues. In germline, CDR1 is SGHTA, CDR2 FQGNSA. The CDR3 here is CASSSGTSVVNEQFF. The CDR3 bases are TGTGCCAGCAGCTCGGGGACTAGCGTAGTCAATGAGCAGTTCTTC.

The rearrangement links TRBV7-2 to TRBJ2-3; TRBD2 is a possible D gene (6 bases). V was trimmed by 0 bases and J by 0 bases, leaving 13 bases between them. The CDR3 is 17 amino acids. Per the germline V gene, CDR1 is SGHTA and CDR2 is FQGNSA. This CDR3 reads CASSLAGGAASTDTQYF. CDR3 DNA sequence: TGTGCCAGCAGCTTAGCGGGCGGGGCCGCTAGCACAGATACGCAGTATTTT.

By share, this clone counts as large. The chain links TRBV30 to TRBJ1-2; D call uncertain. This CDR3 has 13 residues. The V gene lost 0 bases and the J gene lost 5 bases, with 10 bases spanning the gap. Per germline, CDR1 GTSNPN and CDR2 SVGIG (reference sequence). The CDR3 coding sequence is TGTGCCTGGAGTGTAAAAGGAAGTTATGGCTACACCTTC. Amino acids: CAWSVKGSYGYTF. The full variable domain, with the rest looked up from reference TRBV30 and TRBJ1-2, is SQTIHQWPATLVQPVGSPLSLECTVEGTSNPNLYWYRQAAGRGLQLLFYSVGIGQISSEVPQNLSASRPQDRQFILSSKKLLLSDSGFYLCAWSVKGSYGYTFGSGTRLTVV.

The rearrangement links TRBV9 to TRBJ2-6; 9 bases map to TRBD1. This CDR3 comprises 16 residues. Germline V gene data show CDR1 as SGDLS and CDR2 as YYNGEE. The J segment lost 4 bases and the V segment lost 4 bases, leaving 6 bases of the junction unmatched. The CDR3 DNA sequence: TGTGCCAGCAGCCCCCGGACAGGGGAAGGGGCCAACGTCCTGACTTTC. Protein: CASSPRTGEGANVLTF.

This sequence joins TRBV5-1 and TRBJ1-1; maybe TRBD1 (6 bases). V was clipped by 3 bases and J by 3 bases, with 12 bases between them. The CDR3 is made up of 14 amino acids. The germline V gene encodes CDR1 SGHRS and CDR2 YFSETQ. The CDR3: CASSWDTLDTEAFF. CDR3 in DNA: TGCGCCAGCAGCTGGGACACCCTAGACACTGAAGCTTTCTTT.

This clone was observed a few times. Other DNA sequences in the same sample also yield this CDR3. The chain has TRBV5-1 and TRBJ2-2; D gene uncertain. The CDR3 is made up of 14 amino acids. Germline CDR1 and CDR2: SGHRS and YFSETQ. V was clipped by 0 bases and J by 2 bases, with 5 bases between them. The CDR3 here is CASSLDLNTGELFF. CDR3 DNA sequence: TGCGCCAGCAGCTTGGACTTAAACACCGGGGAGCTGTTTTTT.

The V gene is TRBV27, the J gene TRBJ2-1, with 9 positions matching TRBD2. CDR3 size: 14 residues. V was pared by 3 bases and J by 5 bases, with 2 bases of the junction left unmatched. Germline V gene data show CDR1 as MNHEY and CDR2 as SMNVEV (reference sequence). For the CDR3, the DNA is TGTGCCAGCAGTTTTAGCGGGGGAAACAATGAGCAGTTCTTC. Amino acid sequence: CASSFSGGNNEQFF.

There are a few counts of this clone. V and J are TRBV6-4 and TRBJ2-3, with unresolved D. There are 13 residues in the CDR3. Trimming left V 4 bases short and J 2 bases short, with 7 bases between. The germline gives CDR1 MRHNA, CDR2 SNTAGT. CDR3 sequence reads: CASSARITDTQYF. The CDR3 DNA is TGTGCCAGCAGTGCGCGTATCACAGATACGCAGTATTTT.

The V call is TRBV27, the J call TRBJ2-1; 10 bases agree with TRBD2. This CDR3 contains 15 residues. Germline trimming cut 0 bases from V and 11 bases from J; bases unmatched to any gene: 7. CDR1 is MNHEY and CDR2 is SMNVEV in the germline V gene (reference sequence). CDR3 sequence (DNA): TGTGCCAGCAGTTTATCGGCTAGCGGGAGTCTGAAGCAGTTCTTC. Encoded protein: CASSLSASGSLKQFF.

The V gene is TRBV7-8, the J gene TRBJ1-4, with D unclear. The V end lost 5 bases, the J end lost 2 bases, and 12 bases lay between the germline ends. This CDR3 region has 15 residues. Germline V gives CDR1 SGHVS, CDR2 FQNEAQ. This CDR3 reads CASSPDSGTNEKLFF. DNA of the CDR3: TGTGCCAGCAGCCCCGACTCCGGGACTAATGAAAAACTGTTTTTT.

The table lists this clone with a count of one. The chain couples TRBV5-1 to TRBJ1-1; D remains ambiguous. CDR3 length equals 13 residues. V was trimmed by 0 bases and J by 7 bases, leaving 10 bases between them. The germline V gene has CDR1 SGHRS and CDR2 YFSETQ. The CDR3 protein is CASSLDLAVEAFF. The CDR3 nucleotides are TGCGCCAGCAGCTTGGATCTAGCCGTTGAAGCTTTCTTT.